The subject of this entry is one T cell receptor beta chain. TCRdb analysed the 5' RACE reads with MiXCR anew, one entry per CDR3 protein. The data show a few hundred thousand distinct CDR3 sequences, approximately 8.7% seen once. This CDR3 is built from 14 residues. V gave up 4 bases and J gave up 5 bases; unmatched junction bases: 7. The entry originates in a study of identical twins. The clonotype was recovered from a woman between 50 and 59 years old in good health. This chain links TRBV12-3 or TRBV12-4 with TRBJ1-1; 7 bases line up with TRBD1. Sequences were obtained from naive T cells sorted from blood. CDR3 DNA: TGTGCCAGCAGTTGGACAGGTTGGCAAACTGAAGCTTTCTTT. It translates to CASSWTGWQTEAFF.